The rows below give T cell receptor beta chains drawn from one sample of a study of long-term antiretroviral therapy in people with HIV. TCRdb keeps only in-frame clones here, not all; method: immunoSEQ multiplex PCR. The repertoire holds over 15,000 clones, with around 80% as singletons. The sequencing used unsorted PBMCs, collected 0.1 years before starting antiretroviral therapy. The receptors shown here come from a man in his late teens or twenties with HIV. Each CDR3 is given with its conserved first and last residue. A D gene is named only where the DNA matches it firmly. Clone size appears in some rows only: once, few, many, or a class for an expanded clone.

clone_size: .; d_call: TRBD2; v_call: TRBV9; j_call: TRBJ2-3; cdr3_nt: TGTGCCAGCACAAGACTAGCGGGAAATTCAGATACGCAGTATTTT; cdr3_aa: CASTRLAGNSDTQYF
clone_size: .; d_call: .; v_call: TRBV29-1; j_call: TRBJ1-2; cdr3_nt: TGCAGCGTTTTAGACCCGGACACCTATGGCTACACCTTC; cdr3_aa: CSVLDPDTYGYTF
clone_size: .; d_call: .; v_call: TRBV11-2; j_call: TRBJ2-7; cdr3_nt: TGTGCCAGCAGCTTAGGGGCACACGAGCAGTACTTC; cdr3_aa: CASSLGAHEQYF
clone_size: .; d_call: .; v_call: TRBV7-6; j_call: TRBJ2-1; cdr3_nt: TGTGCCAGCAGCTTTGGGGGGACTGCATACAATGAGCAGTTCTTC; cdr3_aa: CASSFGGTAYNEQFF
clone_size: .; d_call: .; v_call: TRBV19; j_call: TRBJ1-2; cdr3_nt: TGTGCCAGTAGCTGGACAGAGGACTATGGCTACACCTTC; cdr3_aa: CASSWTEDYGYTF
clone_size: .; d_call: TRBD2; v_call: TRBV7-2; j_call: TRBJ2-2; cdr3_nt: TGTGCCAGCAGCTTAACCCTAGCGGAGAACACCGGGGAGCTGTTTTTT; cdr3_aa: CASSLTLAENTGELFF
clone_size: .; d_call: TRBD1; v_call: TRBV30; j_call: TRBJ1-6; cdr3_nt: TGTGCCTGGACAGGGGGTGATTCACCCCTCCACTTT; cdr3_aa: CAWTGGDSPLHF
clone_size: .; d_call: .; v_call: TRBV7-9; j_call: TRBJ2-5; cdr3_nt: TGTGCCAGCAGCTTCCTCGGTAGCCGGGAAACCCAGTACTTC; cdr3_aa: CASSFLGSRETQYF
clone_size: .; d_call: TRBD2; v_call: TRBV4-1; j_call: TRBJ2-1; cdr3_nt: TGCGCCAGCAGCTCTCCTAGCGGGGGGTTCTACAATGAGCAGTTCTTC; cdr3_aa: CASSSPSGGFYNEQFF
clone_size: .; d_call: .; v_call: TRBV4-2; j_call: TRBJ2-2; cdr3_nt: TGTGCCAGCAGCCAAGTGAGGGACACCGGGGAGCTGTTTTTT; cdr3_aa: CASSQVRDTGELFF
clone_size: few; d_call: .; v_call: TRBV7-6; j_call: TRBJ1-3; cdr3_nt: TGTGCCAGCAGCTTAGACTACCGACCGTCCTCTGGAAACACCATATATTTT; cdr3_aa: CASSLDYRPSSGNTIYF
clone_size: .; d_call: TRBD2; v_call: TRBV6-1; j_call: TRBJ2-7; cdr3_nt: TGTGCCAGCAGCCTGGGGGGGTGGGAGCAGTACTTC; cdr3_aa: CASSLGGWEQYF
clone_size: once; d_call: TRBD1; v_call: TRBV7-9; j_call: TRBJ2-1; cdr3_nt: TGTGCCAGCAGCCAAGCCTATTATGGACAGGTCAATGAGCAGTTCTTC; cdr3_aa: CASSQAYYGQVNEQFF
clone_size: .; d_call: .; v_call: TRBV10-1; j_call: TRBJ1-5; cdr3_nt: TGCGCCAGCACCGAGATCAGGGTTCCGAGCAATCAGCCCCAGCATTTT; cdr3_aa: CASTEIRVPSNQPQHF
clone_size: .; d_call: .; v_call: TRBV6-1; j_call: TRBJ2-2; cdr3_nt: TGTGCCAGCAGTGAACGCGCTAGCGAGAACACCGGGGAGCTGTTTTTT; cdr3_aa: CASSERASENTGELFF
clone_size: .; d_call: .; v_call: TRBV4-3; j_call: TRBJ1-4; cdr3_nt: TGCGCCAGCAGCCAAGATGGTCGGCGGTTTGAAAAACTGTTTTTT; cdr3_aa: CASSQDGRRFEKLFF
clone_size: .; d_call: .; v_call: TRBV18; j_call: TRBJ2-7; cdr3_nt: TGTGCCAGCTCACTGGGACCGTCTAGCCCCTCCTACGAGCAGTACTTC; cdr3_aa: CASSLGPSSPSYEQYF
clone_size: .; d_call: .; v_call: TRBV6-5; j_call: TRBJ1-2; cdr3_nt: TGTGCCAGCATGGGAATAACAGGGTATGGCTACACCTTC; cdr3_aa: CASMGITGYGYTF
clone_size: large; d_call: TRBD1; v_call: TRBV4-3; j_call: TRBJ1-1; cdr3_nt: TGCGCCAGCAGCCAAGACCTACAGGGGTATTACACTGAAGCTTTCTTT; cdr3_aa: CASSQDLQGYYTEAFF
clone_size: .; d_call: .; v_call: TRBV7-9; j_call: TRBJ2-5; cdr3_nt: TGTGCCAGCAGACTCAAGTCCAGTAGGGAGACCCAGTACTTC; cdr3_aa: CASRLKSSRETQYF
clone_size: .; d_call: .; v_call: TRBV18; j_call: TRBJ1-1; cdr3_nt: TGTGCCAGCTCAGGCATGATGAACACTGAAGCTTTCTTT; cdr3_aa: CASSGMMNTEAFF
clone_size: .; d_call: .; v_call: TRBV27; j_call: TRBJ1-2; cdr3_nt: TGTGCCAGCAGTTTAGGTCAGGGACCCTATGGCTACACCTTC; cdr3_aa: CASSLGQGPYGYTF
clone_size: .; d_call: .; v_call: TRBV7-8; j_call: TRBJ1-2; cdr3_nt: TGTGCCAGCAGCTTAGCGAGTTTGACTGCCTATTTGGAAGGCTACACCTTC; cdr3_aa: CASSLASLTAYLEGYTF
clone_size: .; d_call: TRBD1; v_call: TRBV27; j_call: TRBJ1-2; cdr3_nt: TGTGCCAGCAGGACATTTTCGGGACAGCGAGGCAACTATGGCTACACCTTC; cdr3_aa: CASRTFSGQRGNYGYTF
clone_size: .; d_call: .; v_call: TRBV7-3; j_call: TRBJ2-5; cdr3_nt: TGTGCCAGCAGCTTTTCGGGGATTAGCCAAGAGACCCAGTACTTC; cdr3_aa: CASSFSGISQETQYF
clone_size: few; d_call: .; v_call: TRBV28; j_call: TRBJ2-5; cdr3_nt: TGTGCCAGCAGTTTAGCGGGGGCGGGAGAAGAGACCCAGTACTTC; cdr3_aa: CASSLAGAGEETQYF
clone_size: .; d_call: .; v_call: TRBV11-3; j_call: TRBJ1-1; cdr3_nt: TGTGCCAGCAGCTTAGAGGGGGGGAACACTGAAGCTTTCTTT; cdr3_aa: CASSLEGGNTEAFF
clone_size: .; d_call: TRBD1; v_call: TRBV2; j_call: TRBJ1-1; cdr3_nt: TGTGCCAGCAGTGAATTGTACAGGGGAGACACTGAAGCTTTCTTT; cdr3_aa: CASSELYRGDTEAFF
clone_size: .; d_call: .; v_call: TRBV6-5; j_call: TRBJ1-2; cdr3_nt: TGTGCCAGCAGCCGTCCCATTTCGGCTTCCTACACCTTC; cdr3_aa: CASSRPISASYTF
clone_size: .; d_call: TRBD2; v_call: TRBV28; j_call: TRBJ2-1; cdr3_nt: TGTGCCAGCAGCTCCCCCTCTCTAGCGGGAGGCTTCAGCTCCTACAATGAGCAGTTCTTC; cdr3_aa: CASSSPSLAGGFSSYNEQFF
clone_size: .; d_call: .; v_call: TRBV4-3; j_call: TRBJ2-2; cdr3_nt: TGCGCCAGCAGCCAAGATCCTAGCGTTAACACCGGGGAGCTGTTTTTT; cdr3_aa: CASSQDPSVNTGELFF
clone_size: once; d_call: TRBD1; v_call: TRBV6-1; j_call: TRBJ1-2; cdr3_nt: TGTGCCAGCATCGCAGGGGGGGTCAACTATGGCTACACCTTC; cdr3_aa: CASIAGGVNYGYTF
clone_size: once; d_call: .; v_call: TRBV5-1; j_call: TRBJ2-1; cdr3_nt: TGCGCCAGCAGCGGTAACAGGGTTTACAATGAGCAGTTCTTC; cdr3_aa: CASSGNRVYNEQFF
clone_size: .; d_call: .; v_call: TRBV4-3; j_call: TRBJ1-1; cdr3_nt: TGCGCCAGCAGCCAAGATCCCCCCAGGGTGAACACTGAAGCTTTCTTT; cdr3_aa: CASSQDPPRVNTEAFF
clone_size: .; d_call: .; v_call: TRBV29-1; j_call: TRBJ2-3; cdr3_nt: TGCAGCGCTATAAATTTGGGCACAGATACGCAGTATTTT; cdr3_aa: CSAINLGTDTQYF
clone_size: .; d_call: .; v_call: TRBV5-6; j_call: TRBJ1-2; cdr3_nt: TGTGCCAGCAGCTCCTCCGGGCCTGGCTACACCTTC; cdr3_aa: CASSSSGPGYTF
clone_size: .; d_call: .; v_call: TRBV11-3; j_call: TRBJ2-7; cdr3_nt: TGTGCCAGCAGCTACGAGGGGAGTTCTTCCGGCGAGCAGTACTTC; cdr3_aa: CASSYEGSSSGEQYF
clone_size: .; d_call: .; v_call: TRBV18; j_call: TRBJ2-2; cdr3_nt: TGTGCCAGCTCACCCTATACGAACACCGGGGAGCTGTTTTTT; cdr3_aa: CASSPYTNTGELFF
clone_size: .; d_call: .; v_call: TRBV9; j_call: TRBJ2-5; cdr3_nt: TGTGCCAGCAGCGTAGAGATCTCGCGGGAAGGGACCCAGTACTTC; cdr3_aa: CASSVEISREGTQYF
clone_size: .; d_call: TRBD1; v_call: TRBV9; j_call: TRBJ1-2; cdr3_nt: TGTGCCAGCAGCGTCGGACAGGGGGCTGGTGGCTACACCTTC; cdr3_aa: CASSVGQGAGGYTF
clone_size: .; d_call: .; v_call: TRBV7-9; j_call: TRBJ1-1; cdr3_nt: TGTGCCAGCAGCTTATTCGCGGTGACAGAACAAGCTTTCTTT; cdr3_aa: CASSLFAVTEQAFF
clone_size: .; d_call: .; v_call: TRBV18; j_call: TRBJ1-1; cdr3_nt: TGTGCCAGCTCACCAGAAAAGGGTACAGGGTATTTTGGCACTGAAGCTTTCTTT; cdr3_aa: CASSPEKGTGYFGTEAFF
clone_size: .; d_call: .; v_call: TRBV5-1; j_call: TRBJ2-7; cdr3_nt: TGCGCCAGCAGCTTGGGGCGGGCAGTTGGGGGCTACGAGCAGTACTTC; cdr3_aa: CASSLGRAVGGYEQYF
clone_size: .; d_call: .; v_call: TRBV29-1; j_call: TRBJ1-1; cdr3_nt: TGCAGCGTTAGTGGAGTGGGGGCGCCCAATTTGGAAGCTTTCTTT; cdr3_aa: CSVSGVGAPNLEAFF
clone_size: .; d_call: .; v_call: TRBV7-8; j_call: TRBJ1-2; cdr3_nt: TGTGCCAGCAGCCCGTCAGGGTCGGGCTACACCTTC; cdr3_aa: CASSPSGSGYTF
clone_size: .; d_call: .; v_call: TRBV2; j_call: TRBJ1-4; cdr3_nt: TGTGCCAGCCAAGAGACTATGGGGGAAAAACTGTTTTTT; cdr3_aa: CASQETMGEKLFF
clone_size: .; d_call: TRBD2; v_call: TRBV11-2; j_call: TRBJ2-1; cdr3_nt: TGTGCCAGCAGCTTACATGAGGCTAGCGGGATAGGGAATGAGCAGTTCTTC; cdr3_aa: CASSLHEASGIGNEQFF
clone_size: .; d_call: .; v_call: TRBV13; j_call: TRBJ1-4; cdr3_nt: TGTGCCAGCAGCTCGGGACATGGGGCTCGTAGAGGAGGTGAAAAACTGTTTTTT; cdr3_aa: CASSSGHGARRGGEKLFF
clone_size: .; d_call: .; v_call: TRBV6-1; j_call: TRBJ1-2; cdr3_nt: TGTGCCAGCAGTACACAGGAATTCAATGGCTACACCTTC; cdr3_aa: CASSTQEFNGYTF
clone_size: .; d_call: .; v_call: TRBV7-9; j_call: TRBJ1-1; cdr3_nt: TGCGCCAGCAGCCAAGATCGCGGAGGCCGCGCTGAAGCTTTCTTT; cdr3_aa: CASSQDRGGRAEAFF
clone_size: medium-sized; d_call: .; v_call: TRBV13; j_call: TRBJ2-7; cdr3_nt: TGTGCCAGCAGCTTAATGGGACTCACGCCCTACGAGCAGTACTTC; cdr3_aa: CASSLMGLTPYEQYF
clone_size: .; d_call: .; v_call: TRBV5-8; j_call: TRBJ1-5; cdr3_nt: TGTGCCAGCAGCTTGGATCGGGGTATGGGGAATCAGCCCCAGCATTTT; cdr3_aa: CASSLDRGMGNQPQHF
clone_size: .; d_call: .; v_call: TRBV5-1; j_call: TRBJ2-7; cdr3_nt: TGCGCCAGCAGCCCCTACTCGACAGGAAGCTCCTACGAGCAGTACTTC; cdr3_aa: CASSPYSTGSSYEQYF
clone_size: .; d_call: TRBD2; v_call: TRBV14; j_call: TRBJ2-3; cdr3_nt: TGTGCCAGCAGCCAAGATCGGAGCGGGACCTTATCACCAATCACAGATACGCAGTATTTT; cdr3_aa: CASSQDRSGTLSPITDTQYF
clone_size: .; d_call: TRBD2; v_call: TRBV10-3; j_call: TRBJ2-7; cdr3_nt: TGTGCCATCAGTAGCGGGACCTACGAGCAGTACTTC; cdr3_aa: CAISSGTYEQYF
clone_size: .; d_call: .; v_call: TRBV5-4; j_call: TRBJ2-7; cdr3_nt: TGTGCCAGCAGCCCAGCGGGTACCATCTACGAGCAGTACTTC; cdr3_aa: CASSPAGTIYEQYF
clone_size: .; d_call: TRBD2; v_call: TRBV7-9; j_call: TRBJ2-2; cdr3_nt: TGTGCCAGCAGCGCGGGACTAGCGGGAACCGGGGAGCTGTTTTTT; cdr3_aa: CASSAGLAGTGELFF
clone_size: .; d_call: .; v_call: TRBV5-8; j_call: TRBJ2-5; cdr3_nt: TGTGCCAGCGCCAGCCGGCAGACCCAGTACTTC; cdr3_aa: CASASRQTQYF